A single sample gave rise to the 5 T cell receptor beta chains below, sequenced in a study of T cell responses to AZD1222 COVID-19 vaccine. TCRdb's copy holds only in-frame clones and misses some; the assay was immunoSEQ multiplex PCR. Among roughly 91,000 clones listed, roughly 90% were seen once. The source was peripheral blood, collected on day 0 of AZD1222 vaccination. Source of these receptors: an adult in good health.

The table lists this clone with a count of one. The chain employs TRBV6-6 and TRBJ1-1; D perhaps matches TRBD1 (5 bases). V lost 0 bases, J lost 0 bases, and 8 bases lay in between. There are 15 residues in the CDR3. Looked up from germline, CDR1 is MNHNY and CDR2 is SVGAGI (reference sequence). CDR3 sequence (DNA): TGTGCCAGCAGTTACTCAGGGACCTTGAACACTGAAGCTTTCTTT. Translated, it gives CASSYSGTLNTEAFF.

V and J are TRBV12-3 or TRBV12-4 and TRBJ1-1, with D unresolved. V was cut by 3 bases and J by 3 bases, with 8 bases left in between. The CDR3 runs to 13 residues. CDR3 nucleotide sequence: TGTGCCAGCAGTTTCCTGGGGTACACTGAAGCTTTCTTT. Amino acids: CASSFLGYTEAFF.

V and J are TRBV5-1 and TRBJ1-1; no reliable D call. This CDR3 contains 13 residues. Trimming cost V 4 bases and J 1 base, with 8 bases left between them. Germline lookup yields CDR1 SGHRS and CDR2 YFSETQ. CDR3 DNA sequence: TGCGCCAGCAGCCCGGCTGGGAACACTGAAGCTTTCTTT. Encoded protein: CASSPAGNTEAFF.

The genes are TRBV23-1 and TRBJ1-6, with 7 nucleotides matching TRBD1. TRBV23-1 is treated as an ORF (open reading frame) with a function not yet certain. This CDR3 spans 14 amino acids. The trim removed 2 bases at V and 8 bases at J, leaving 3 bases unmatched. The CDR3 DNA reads TGCGCCAGCAGTCAACGACAGGGTCATTCACCCCTCCACTTT. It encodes CASSQRQGHSPLHF.

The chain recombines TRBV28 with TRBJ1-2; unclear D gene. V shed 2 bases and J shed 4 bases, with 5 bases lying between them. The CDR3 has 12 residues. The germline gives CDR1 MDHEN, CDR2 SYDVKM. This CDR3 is CASSLPPYGYTF. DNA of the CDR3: TGTGCCAGCAGTTTACCTCCCTATGGCTACACCTTC.